This TCR beta chain was sequenced in a study of shared clonotypes between healthy human individuals. The length of the CDR3 is 15 residues. V was trimmed by 0 bases and J by 3 bases, leaving 11 bases between them. CDR1 and CDR2 from the germline V gene are LGHNA and YSLEER. Sorted-subset replicate PCR reactions were performed with about 210 ng DNA, corresponding to about 32,000 T cell genomes. The repertoire was sequenced with immunoSEQ multiplex PCR; TCRdb's copy has only in-frame clones and lacks some. The top ten hold 0.37% of the sample, which has under 2.5 million clones, roughly 92% seen once. Material for sequencing was naive CD4+ T cells from PBMCs. Noted subset: CD45RA+ positively selected. This clonotype was obtained from a man younger than 35 in good health. Some clones in this sample may be carry-over from other donors' samples. V is TRBV4-3 and J is TRBJ1-1, with D maybe TRBD1 (6 bases). CDR3: CASSQDTQGDTEAFF. The CDR3, as DNA: TGCGCCAGCAGCCAAGATACACAGGGAGACACTGAAGCTTTCTTT.